Following are 13 T cell receptor beta chains from one sample sequenced in a study of control samples from healthy donors and cancer patients. Assay used: immunoSEQ multiplex PCR; TCRdb lists only in-frame clones, some missing. The data show 100,000 to 110,000 clones, over 75% seen once. Sequencing was carried out using blood. The receptors originated from a woman aged 45-65 years in good health.

This chain links TRBV9 with TRBJ1-2; TRBD1 aligns across 9 bases. The V gene end was trimmed by 4 bases and the J gene end by 10 bases; junction bases not matched to a gene: 5. This CDR3 is 12 amino acids long. Germline V gene data show CDR1 as SGDLS and CDR2 as YYNGEE. CDR3 loop: CASSLDRGDYTF. The CDR3 DNA follows: TGTGCCAGCAGCTTGGACAGGGGAGACTACACCTTC.

The chain joins TRBV6-5 to TRBJ1-3; D gene unclear. Trimming removed 0 bases from V and 0 bases from J, with 9 bases in between. CDR3 length: 16 amino acids. Germline V CDR1 and CDR2: MNHEY, SVGAGI. CDR3 in amino acids: CASSYSRSPSGNTIYF. The DNA for the CDR3 is TGTGCCAGCAGTTACTCAAGGTCGCCCTCTGGAAACACCATATATTTT.

This chain links TRBV5-3 with TRBJ2-7; D is perhaps TRBD1 (6 bases). TRBV5-3 is identified as an open reading frame with a role that is uncertain. CDR3 length equals 11 residues. For the CDR3, the DNA is TGTGCCAGAAGCAAACCGGGACACAGAAGGGTC. Translating it yields CARSKPGHRRV.

There are a few counts of this clone. The chain joins TRBV7-3 to TRBJ1-1, with D hard to call. V shed 0 bases and J shed 5 bases, with 13 bases lying between them. The CDR3 consists of 15 residues. The germline gives CDR1 SGHTA, CDR2 FQGTGA. This CDR3 is CASSLTPVVGTEAFF. CDR3 DNA sequence: TGTGCCAGCAGCTTAACTCCGGTCGTAGGGACTGAAGCTTTCTTT.

The chain is built from TRBV15 and TRBJ2-1; 7 positions agree with TRBD2. The germline V gene has CDR1 LNHNV and CDR2 YYDKDF (reference sequence). This CDR3 spans 17 amino acids. V lost 0 bases to trimming and J lost 4 bases; unmatched junction nucleotides: 9. CDR3 sequence: CATSRDGSGLAYNEQFF. In nucleotides, the CDR3 is TGTGCCACCAGCAGAGATGGTAGCGGGTTAGCGTACAATGAGCAGTTCTTC.

The V gene is TRBV3-1 (or the pseudogene TRBV3-2), the J gene TRBJ1-2; D not resolved. The CDR3 has 14 amino acids. Germline CDR1 and CDR2: LGHDT and YNNKEL (reference sequence). The ends were cut back, 4 bases at V and 7 bases at J, with 16 bases in the middle. Here the CDR3 reads CASSRGQPFAGYTF. Here the CDR3 DNA reads TGTGCCAGCAGCCGAGGCCAGCCATTTGCTGGCTACACCTTC.

This rearrangement joins TRBV10-3 to TRBJ2-3; D ambiguous. The germline V gene encodes CDR1 ENHRY and CDR2 SYGVKD. This CDR3 region has 12 residues. V lost 8 bases to trimming and J lost 2 bases, with 8 bases between them. The CDR3 DNA follows: TGTGCCATCGCAGAGGCCACAGATACGCAGTATTTT. Translation gives CAIAEATDTQYF.

The chain carries TRBV3-1 (or the pseudogene TRBV3-2) and TRBJ2-1; perhaps TRBD2 as D (6 bases). Germline CDR1 reads LGHDT; CDR2 reads YNNKEL (reference sequence). V was cut by 7 bases and J by 8 bases, with 15 bases left in between. This CDR3 is 13 amino acids long. The CDR3 reads CASTPGWEDEQFF. CDR3 nucleotides: TGTGCCAGCACCCCCGGCTGGGAGGATGAGCAGTTCTTC.

J is TRBJ2-2 and V is TRBV7-3, with 10 bases aligning to TRBD2. Germline CDR1 and CDR2: SGHTA and FQGTGA. V shed 6 bases and J 2 bases; nucleotides not matched to a gene: 12. This CDR3 has 18 residues. The CDR3 region has the DNA TGTGCCAGCAGTCTCCCCGGACTAGCGGTGCTAAACACCGGGGAGCTGTTTTTT. Amino acids: CASSLPGLAVLNTGELFF.

With respect to this clone: The sample holds other DNA sequences that translate to the same CDR3. This chain links TRBV12-3 or TRBV12-4 with TRBJ1-2; D uncertain. The CDR3 spans 11 residues. V was trimmed by 3 bases and J by 7 bases, leaving 6 bases between them. CDR3 nucleotide sequence: TGTGCCAGCAGTTTGGGCCTTGGCTACACCTTC. The encoded protein is CASSLGLGYTF.

The rearrangement joins TRBV7-8 to TRBJ1-4, with D possibly being TRBD1 (6 bases). CDR3 length: 16 amino acids. In germline, CDR1 is SGHVS, CDR2 FQNEAQ. V shed 2 bases and J shed 8 bases, with 18 bases lying between them. This CDR3 is CASSLLWGGAEEKLFF. The CDR3 DNA reads as TGTGCCAGCAGCTTATTGTGGGGGGGCGCGGAGGAAAAACTGTTTTTT. The variable domain in full, with the rest retrieved from reference TRBV7-8 and TRBJ1-4, is GAGVSQSPRYKVAKRGQDVALRCDPISGHVSLFWYQQALGQGPEFLTYFQNEAQLDKSGLPSDRFFAERPEGSVSTLKIQRTQQEDSAVYLCASSLLWGGAEEKLFFGSGTQLSVL.

This chain uses TRBV6-5 with TRBJ1-2; D uncertain. The V end was cut by 0 bases, the J end by 5 bases, with 16 bases between. The germline gives CDR1 MNHEY, CDR2 SVGAGI. This CDR3 is 16 amino acids long. CDR3 DNA sequence: TGTGCCAGCAGTTACTCGTTCGTTGGGCCGGAATATGGCTACACCTTC. Protein sequence: CASSYSFVGPEYGYTF.

This clone was detected once. The chain carries TRBV27 and TRBJ2-3; 9 positions match TRBD2. V trimming: 5 bases; J trimming: 6 bases; junction bases outside the gene matches: 6. CDR3 size: 14 residues. CDR1 and CDR2 from the germline V gene are MNHEY and SMNVEV (reference sequence). DNA of the CDR3: TGTGCCAGCAGTACCGGGACTAGCTTTGATACGCAGTATTTT. As protein: CASSTGTSFDTQYF.